The rows below give T cell receptor beta chains drawn from one sample of a study of blood T cell repertoires in COVID-19. Libraries were prepared by immunoSEQ multiplex PCR; TCRdb keeps only in-frame clonotypes and omits some of them. The sample records over 200,000 clones, approximately 84% being singletons. The sample consisted of peripheral blood. The receptor source for this set is a woman older than 75 with acute or convalescent COVID-19. CDR3s include the opening cysteine and the closing phenylalanine or tryptophan. A D gene is named only where the DNA matches it firmly. Size is omitted from some rows. Given values are once, few, many or a class for expanded clones.

TRBV3-1/TRBV3-2	-	TRBJ1-1	-	TGTGCCAGCAGCCAAGAGGGCAGGTGGACTGAAGCTTTCTTT	CASSQEGRWTEAFF
TRBV11-3	TRBD1	TRBJ1-5	-	TGTGCCAGCCCCCACAGGGGGCCTAGCAATCAGCCCCAGCATTTT	CASPHRGPSNQPQHF
TRBV3-1/TRBV3-2	-	TRBJ2-2	-	TGTGCCAGCAGCCCCAGTGGACTAGTCAGGGGCACCGGGGAGCTGTTTTTT	CASSPSGLVRGTGELFF
TRBV10-3	TRBD1	TRBJ2-5	many	TGTGCCATCAGCCCGGGACAGGGGGTGGAGACCCAGTACTTC	CAISPGQGVETQYF
TRBV7-8	-	TRBJ1-5	-	TGTGCCAGCAGCTTAGGGGCGAATCAGCCCCAGCATTTT	CASSLGANQPQHF
TRBV7-3	-	TRBJ2-7	many	TGTGCCAGCAGCACGGACGGGAGCTCCTACGAGCAGTACTTC	CASSTDGSSYEQYF
TRBV12-5	-	TRBJ2-7	-	TGTGCTAGTGGTTTGTCCCCGGGATATCGGGCCTACGAGCAGTACTTC	CASGLSPGYRAYEQYF
TRBV6-1	TRBD1	TRBJ1-2	-	TGTGCCAGCAGTGGACATATTACAGGGGTCCTCGGCTATGGCTACACCTTC	CASSGHITGVLGYGYTF
TRBV30	-	TRBJ1-1	-	TGTGCCTGGAGTGTAATGAGGTCGGGGGTAACTGAAGCTTTCTTT	CAWSVMRSGVTEAFF
TRBV6-5	TRBD1	TRBJ1-1	-	TGTGCCAGCAGTTACGACAGGGTGACTGAAGCTTTCTTT	CASSYDRVTEAFF
TRBV19	-	TRBJ1-2	-	TGTGCCAGTAGTCGGGAAGTTAACTATGGCTACACCTTC	CASSREVNYGYTF
TRBV18	TRBD1	TRBJ2-1	-	TGTGCCAGCTCACCGGGACAGGGGGGATGGGACAATGAGCAGTTCTTC	CASSPGQGGWDNEQFF
TRBV5-6	TRBD1	TRBJ1-4	-	TGTGCCAGCAGCCTCGGACAGGGGTCGGTATACGAAAAACTGTTTTTT	CASSLGQGSVYEKLFF
TRBV28	TRBD1	TRBJ2-1	-	TGTGCCAGCACTGGGACAGGGGCCTACAATGAGCAGTTCTTC	CASTGTGAYNEQFF
TRBV9	TRBD1	TRBJ2-1	once	TGTGCCAGCAGCGTAGGACAGGGCAGCTCCTACAATGAGCAGTTCTTC	CASSVGQGSSYNEQFF
TRBV25-1	TRBD1	TRBJ2-3	-	TGTGCCAGCAGTGAGGCCGGGACAGGGGGCGCAGATACGCAGTATTTT	CASSEAGTGGADTQYF
TRBV4-1	TRBD1	TRBJ1-5	once	TGCGCCAGCAGCGCAGGACAGGGTATCAGTCAGCCCCAGCATTTT	CASSAGQGISQPQHF
TRBV6-5	TRBD1	TRBJ1-2	few	TGTGCCAGCAGGGATAGGACAGGGTATGGCTACACCTTC	CASRDRTGYGYTF
TRBV6-5	TRBD2	TRBJ2-1	many	TGTGCCACCAGTAGGACTAGCGGGAGCCAGGAGCAGTTCTTC	CATSRTSGSQEQFF
TRBV6-2/TRBV6-3	-	TRBJ2-1	-	TGTGCCAGCAGCCCTGCCAGCAGGGTAAACTACAATGAGCAGTTCTTC	CASSPASRVNYNEQFF
TRBV5-4	TRBD1	TRBJ2-7	-	TGTGCCACCACCGGACAGGGAAGCTACGAGCAGTACTTC	CATTGQGSYEQYF
TRBV5-5	TRBD2	TRBJ2-5	-	TGTGCCAGCAGCTCGACTAGCGGGGGATGGGAGACCCAGTACTTC	CASSSTSGGWETQYF
TRBV7-8	TRBD1	TRBJ1-1	few	TGTGCCAGCAGCTTAGCGGTAACAGGGGAAAACACTGAAGCTTTCTTT	CASSLAVTGENTEAFF
TRBV5-6	TRBD2	TRBJ2-7	-	TGTGCCAGCAGCTTGTCCGGGAGGTACGAGCAGTACTTC	CASSLSGRYEQYF
TRBV3-1/TRBV3-2	TRBD2	TRBJ2-1	-	TGTGCCACCTGTAGGGGCGGGAGTGGCTACAATGAGCAGTTCTTC	CATCRGGSGYNEQFF
TRBV28	TRBD1	TRBJ1-6	few	TGTGCCAGCAGTTTGGACAGGAATAATTCACCCCTCCACTTT	CASSLDRNNSPLHF
TRBV30	-	TRBJ2-3	-	TGTGCCTGGAGTGGGGAGTTAACAGATACGCAGTATTTT	CAWSGELTDTQYF
TRBV5-4	-	TRBJ1-2	-	TGTGCCAGCAGCTCGGGGGAGAGTAGCTACACCTTC	CASSSGESSYTF
TRBV10-1	TRBD2	TRBJ2-3	-	TGCGCCAGCAGTGAGTCGCCTAGCGGGAAGGATACGCAGTATTTT	CASSESPSGKDTQYF
TRBV15	TRBD1	TRBJ2-7	many	TGTGCCACCAGCAGAGAAGGGACAGGGTACGAGCAGTACTTC	CATSREGTGYEQYF
TRBV15	-	TRBJ2-7	-	TGTGCCACCAGCAGAGGACTTTACGAGCAGTACTTC	CATSRGLYEQYF
TRBV2	TRBD1	TRBJ2-3	-	TGTGCCAGCAGTGAATGGGCTCTGGGACAGGGGCTCGATACGCAGTATTTT	CASSEWALGQGLDTQYF
TRBV6-5	-	TRBJ1-5	once	TGTGCCAGCAGGGCAGGGAGGAGCAATCAGCCCCAGCATTTT	CASRAGRSNQPQHF
TRBV15	-	TRBJ2-3	-	TGTGCCACCAGCAGACAGGGGGGCCGGAGCACAGATACGCAGTATTTT	CATSRQGGRSTDTQYF
TRBV5-1	TRBD1	TRBJ2-2	-	TGCGCCAGCAGCGAAGACAGGGTTTCGGCCGGGGAGCTGTTTTTT	CASSEDRVSAGELFF
TRBV11-2	TRBD1	TRBJ1-4	few	TGTGCCAGCAGCTTAATGTCACAGGGGCAGGCGTCTAATGAAAAACTGTTTTTT	CASSLMSQGQASNEKLFF
TRBV10-2	TRBD2	TRBJ2-5	-	TGCGCCAGCCGGACTAGCGGGACCGTTGAGACCCAGTACTTC	CASRTSGTVETQYF
TRBV7-7	TRBD2	TRBJ2-1	-	TGTGCCAGCAGCTCGGGACTAGCGAGGGGCAATGAGCAGTTCTTC	CASSSGLARGNEQFF
TRBV4-1	TRBD1	TRBJ1-4	-	TGCGCCAGCAGCCAAGATTGGGCACGACAGGGGGGGACTAATGAAAAACTGTTTTTT	CASSQDWARQGGTNEKLFF
TRBV29-1	-	TRBJ2-4	-	TGCAGCGTTGCAAGTCAGGGGTCCAAAAACATTCAGTACTTC	CSVASQGSKNIQYF
TRBV4-1	TRBD1	TRBJ1-5	-	TGCGCCAGCAGCCGTGAAGGGACAGGGAATCAGCCCCAGCATTTT	CASSREGTGNQPQHF
TRBV5-4	TRBD2	TRBJ2-1	-	TGTGCCAGCAGCCTAGCGGGGGGGAATGAGCAGTTCTTC	CASSLAGGNEQFF
TRBV5-5	-	TRBJ1-1	-	TGTGCCAGCAGCTTGGTGAGTAGAGTGATGAACACTGAAGCTTTCTTT	CASSLVSRVMNTEAFF
TRBV19	-	TRBJ2-5	-	TGTGCCAGTCGTTCCGACGGGGGAGAGACCCAGTACTTC	CASRSDGGETQYF
TRBV19	-	TRBJ2-7	-	TGTGCCAGTAGTATGCCAGGACAGTTCCCCTACGAGCAGTACTTC	CASSMPGQFPYEQYF
TRBV7-9	TRBD1	TRBJ1-2	-	TGTGCCAGCAGCGGGGACAGTTCCCTTCATGGCTACACCTTC	CASSGDSSLHGYTF
TRBV29-1	-	TRBJ2-5	-	TGCAGCGTCGGGGAGGTTGAGACCCAGTACTTC	CSVGEVETQYF
TRBV29-1	-	TRBJ2-7	-	TGCAGCGCCGGACAGTCCTACGAGCAGTACTTC	CSAGQSYEQYF
TRBV5-7	TRBD2	TRBJ2-3	-	TGTGCCAGCAGCTTAAGACTAGCGGTCACAGATACGCAGTATTTT	CASSLRLAVTDTQYF
TRBV7-9	-	TRBJ1-2	-	TGTGCCAGCAGCTTAGGTTCGGACAGTACCAACTATGGCTACACCTTC	CASSLGSDSTNYGYTF
TRBV15	TRBD1	TRBJ2-1	-	TGTGCCACCAGCAGAGATAGACAGGGGGCAACCAATGAGCAGTTCTTC	CATSRDRQGATNEQFF
TRBV28	TRBD2	TRBJ2-1	-	TGTGCCAGCAGCCACCTCCTTCGGGAGGGCCGGAACAATGAGCAGTTCTTC	CASSHLLREGRNNEQFF
TRBV19	-	TRBJ1-1	-	TGTGCCAGTAGGGCGGGGGGGGAAGGCACTGAAGCTTTCTTT	CASRAGGEGTEAFF